The sequence of this TCR beta chain was determined in a study of T cells in Graves' hyperthyroidism and ophthalmopathy (dated by TCRdb to between 2017 and 2020). At the level of the whole study: Peripheral blood was collected at initial diagnosis, before any treatment. To identify TCR V-J signatures that set the groups apart, the researchers used a discovery cohort of 100 patients, made up of under 45 with Graves' ophthalmopathy and 57 with stable Graves' hyperthyroidism. Prospective prediction of ophthalmopathy was tested in an independent validation cohort of about 19 hyperthyroidism patients and 15 to 17 patients who later progressed to ophthalmopathy. The approximately 98 discovery patients were randomly divided into training and test sets at a 7:3 ratio. The study also compared thyroid tissue and blood T-cell repertoires from about six Graves' hyperthyroidism patients. After blood sampling, hyperthyroidism patients were treated with methimazole at a starting dose of 30 mg daily, and ophthalmopathy patients were treated with high-dose intravenous methylprednisolone. TCR Vbeta CDR3 sequencing of 120 to 150 peripheral blood samples (approximately 44 ophthalmopathy, 75 or so hyperthyroidism and around 17 progressor patients) is reported in the paper.

CDR1 and CDR2 (MDHEN, SYDVKM) derive from the germline V gene. V was cut back by 5 bases and J by 1 base, leaving a gap of 15 bases between them. The CDR3 runs 16 amino acids, cysteine and phenylalanine included. Only the CDR3 region is kept as DNA, spanning 48 bases read in frame from base 1. TCR beta CDR3 regions were amplified from RNA transcripts. A first-round RT-PCR of the TCR CDR3 used the HTBI primer set with the Qiagen OneStep RT-PCR kit. A second multiplex PCR round built the libraries, followed by size selection and purification. Paired-end sequencing of the libraries was performed with 100 bp reads on an Illumina HiSeq2000. The source study handled its data this way. SOAPnuke was used to process the raw data, throwing out any read that contained adapters or uncalled bases, had a mean Phred below 15, or lacked an exact constant-primer or identifier match. High-quality paired reads were merged using COPE v1.2.5, and each unique nucleotide sequence was defined as a clonotype. MiTCR v1.1 was used to align the clonotypes against IMGT TRBV, TRBD and TRBJ reference segments. The analysis was restricted to V-J combinations with a frequency above 0.0001, which together covered about 99% of the repertoires. The TCS score was defined as the ratio of F50 (clonal expansion) to E x V (chaos), calculated using BLOSUM62-based TCRdist between CDR3 peptides within each V-J. Welch's t-statistics and random forest reduced some 510 V-J features to 13, which were used in a naive Bayes classifier (R e1071). TCRdb reprocessed the public reads (quality trimming at Q25 with fastp, clone calling with MiXCR) and kept in-frame beta chains. Duplicate CDR3 protein sequences are folded into a single record with the most common DNA and genes. The V and J calls and clone size come from TCRdb's table, not from the authors' own analysis. The sample has approximately 630,000 distinct CDR3 sequences on record, around 15% of them singletons. The ten largest account for less than 4.5% of the sample.

Stable Graves' hyperthyroidism was defined as the absence of progression to ophthalmopathy over 18 months of follow-up. Hyperthyroidism patients were newly diagnosed, had a disease duration of under 2 months, and were aged 18 to 65 years. Any patient with an uncontrolled infection, another autoimmune disease, pregnancy or lactation was excluded. Clinical symptoms, serum thyroxine and TRAb, thyroid ultrasound, and orbital computed tomography formed the basis for the diagnoses. Ficoll-Paque density gradient centrifugation was used to isolate PBMCs from 8 to 10 ml of fresh peripheral blood. Total RNA was extracted using Trizol reagent, and RNA quality was assessed on an Agilent 2100 Bioanalyzer. The research as a whole found: In cross-validation, a model built on a 13 V-J signature told ophthalmopathy apart from stable hyperthyroidism with less than 90% sensitivity and around 81% specificity, and in testing the same model reached 80%/75%. Sample size was not statistically predetermined, and blinding of investigators to group allocation was not performed. In validation, progression to ophthalmopathy was predicted by the model with 65% to 71% sensitivity and approximately 78% specificity, a median of around 6.5 months before onset. Most expanded thyroid clonotypes (frequency above 0.001) were also found in blood, which suggests that blood repertoires may mirror thyroid immune responses.

This clonotype was detected ten times or more. Its target antigen remains unknown. No much larger clone is present one base from it, and per-base qualities are unavailable. The sequence derives from a woman younger than 45 with Graves' hyperthyroidism. The sample comprised blood. The chain is made from TRBV28 and TRBJ2-1, with a weak D call of TRBD2 (5 bases match). The CDR3 sequence is CASSLTGKRSYNEQFF. The DNA reads TGTGCCAGCAGTCTTACCGGGAAGAGGTCCTACAATGAGCAGTTCTTC.